This T cell receptor beta chain derives from a study of OX40 agonist ivuxolimab in advanced cancers. Study results and limitations: Blood T cells, both CD4+ and CD8+, expanded clonally by week 6 at 0.1 to 3.0 mg/kg.

J was trimmed by 0 bases and V by 10 bases; bases with no gene match: 9. The CDR3 covers 15 residues. The germline V gene has CDR1 MRHNA and CDR2 SNTAGT. In the case of this clone: Its antigen remains unidentified.

Some clones are missing from TCRdb's copy, which holds only in-frame ones; the method was immunoSEQ multiplex PCR. Of about 43,000 clones listed, roughly 86% were seen once; the top ten hold about 32%. The chain recombines TRBV6-4 with TRBJ1-3, with 7 bases aligning to TRBD1. This material consisted of CD4+ or CD8+ T cells sorted from blood, taken in a trial of the OX40 agonist ivuxolimab. The clonotype was recovered from an adult with an advanced solid tumor such as melanoma, head and neck, liver or kidney cancer. The CDR3 loop is CAIRTGPYSGNTIYF. CDR3 DNA sequence: TGTGCCATCAGGACAGGCCCTTACTCTGGAAACACCATATATTTT.